These T cell receptor beta chains were read from a single sample in a study of T-cell memory formation after mild COVID-19. TCRdb processed the 5' RACE reads anew with MiXCR; each CDR3 protein has one entry. The sample comprises about 560,000 distinct CDR3 sequences, around 17% of which are singletons, and 12% rests with the top ten. The sample comprised PBMCs or a T cell subset sorted from them (not recorded which). The source of these receptors is an adult woman who had mild COVID-19 (a few samples of this study predate the infection). Cell type and time point are not known. CDR3s include the opening cysteine and the closing phenylalanine or tryptophan. Each record gives: D gene, clone size, V gene, J gene, CDR3 protein, CDR3 DNA. A D gene is named only where the DNA matches it firmly. Clone size, where shown, is once, few, many, or a class for clones that have expanded.

TRBD1	NA	TRBV6-1	TRBJ1-1	CASRGQGSTEAFF	TGTGCCAGCAGGGGACAGGGGAGCACTGAAGCTTTCTTT
NA	NA	TRBV25-1	TRBJ2-7	CASSEVAVPEQYF	TGTGCCAGCAGTGAAGTGGCCGTACCCGAGCAGTACTTC
TRBD1	few	TRBV10-3	TRBJ2-1	CAISEGGQGVNNEQFF	TGTGCCATCAGTGAGGGAGGACAGGGTGTTAACAATGAGCAGTTCTTC
NA	few	TRBV5-1	TRBJ2-2	CASSLAGRVPGELFF	TGCGCCAGCAGCTTGGCAGGGAGAGTACCCGGGGAGCTGTTTTTT
NA	many	TRBV5-1	TRBJ2-2	CASSLYSFNTGELFF	TGCGCCAGCAGCTTATACAGTTTTAACACCGGGGAGCTGTTTTTT
TRBD1	NA	TRBV2	TRBJ1-2	CASSTTGGFEGYTF	TGTGCCAGCAGTACGACAGGGGGATTCGAAGGCTACACCTTC
TRBD1	NA	TRBV7-8	TRBJ1-1	CASSLGTGLSITEAFF	TGTGCCAGCAGCCTCGGGACAGGTCTAAGTATTACTGAAGCTTTCTTT
NA	NA	TRBV30	TRBJ2-2	CACGGGLSGELFF	TGTGCCTGTGGTGGGGGGCTCTCCGGGGAGCTGTTTTTT
NA	NA	TRBV20-1	TRBJ2-1	CSASAALDYNEQFF	TGCAGTGCTAGCGCGGCTCTCGACTACAATGAGCAGTTCTTC
TRBD1	NA	TRBV18	TRBJ2-7	CASSPGDSRGYEQYF	TGTGCCAGCTCACCTGGGGACAGCCGAGGCTACGAGCAGTACTTC
NA	NA	TRBV7-8	TRBJ1-1	CASSSHQLLNTEAFF	TGTGCCAGCAGCTCCCACCAGCTACTGAACACTGAAGCTTTCTTT
TRBD1	many	TRBV6-6	TRBJ1-6	CASRGRTGDISPLHF	TGTGCCAGCAGAGGGAGGACAGGGGATATTTCACCCCTCCACTTT
TRBD1	few	TRBV5-1	TRBJ2-3	CASSYPTGRIGTDTQYF	TGCGCCAGCAGCTACCCGACAGGGCGGATTGGCACAGATACGCAGTATTTT
TRBD1	NA	TRBV20-1	TRBJ1-1	CSARATGALIAFF	TGCAGTGCTAGGGCTACAGGGGCGCTTATAGCTTTCTTT
TRBD2	few	TRBV7-2	TRBJ2-3	CASSLMVAGGPQDTQYF	TGTGCCAGCAGCTTAATGGTAGCGGGAGGGCCTCAAGATACGCAGTATTTT
NA	NA	TRBV5-1	TRBJ2-7	CASSPGLNYEQYF	TGCGCCAGCAGCCCGGGACTCAACTACGAGCAGTACTTC
NA	NA	TRBV7-2	TRBJ1-2	CASSSWSKSYGYTF	TGTGCCAGCAGTTCCTGGTCGAAATCATATGGCTACACCTTC
NA	once	TRBV18	TRBJ1-4	CASSPSQGFTPPATNEKLFF	TGTGCCAGCTCACCATCACAGGGCTTTACCCCCCCGGCAACTAATGAAAAACTGTTTTTT
NA	NA	TRBV24-1	TRBJ2-3	CATSQAGSDTQYF	TGTGCCACCAGTCAGGCGGGATCAGATACGCAGTATTTT
TRBD1	NA	TRBV4-1	TRBJ1-2	CASSPRQGADYGYTF	TGCGCCAGCAGCCCCCGACAGGGGGCGGACTATGGCTACACCTTC
TRBD2	NA	TRBV7-2	TRBJ2-5	CASSQSTSGPQETQYF	TGTGCCAGCAGCCAGAGTACTAGCGGGCCTCAAGAGACCCAGTACTTC
NA	many	TRBV4-1	TRBJ2-7	CASSQGRAYEQYF	TGCGCCAGCAGCCAAGGCAGGGCCTACGAGCAGTACTTC
NA	few	TRBV24-1	TRBJ1-1	CATSPGGVNTEAFF	TGTGCCACCAGTCCCGGGGGAGTGAACACTGAAGCTTTCTTT
NA	NA	TRBV19	TRBJ2-1	CASSVTIAYEQFF	TGTGCCAGTAGTGTAACGATAGCGTATGAGCAGTTCTTC
NA	NA	TRBV7-9	TRBJ2-7	CASSHWGQSYEQYF	TGTGCCAGCAGCCATTGGGGACAATCCTACGAGCAGTACTTC
NA	few	TRBV27	TRBJ2-1	CASSPGPQAYSEQFF	TGTGCCAGCAGCCCGGGACCGCAAGCTTACAGTGAGCAGTTCTTC
NA	NA	TRBV12-3/TRBV12-4	TRBJ1-2	CASSPPWEVGYTF	TGTGCCAGCAGTCCCCCGTGGGAAGTCGGCTACACCTTC
TRBD2	NA	TRBV7-2	TRBJ2-1	CASSSLASGSYNEQFF	TGTGCCAGCAGCTCACTGGCTAGCGGTTCCTACAATGAGCAGTTCTTC
NA	few	TRBV9	TRBJ2-2	CASSGARVETGELFF	TGTGCCAGCAGCGGGGCCAGGGTCGAAACCGGGGAGCTGTTTTTT
NA	NA	TRBV15	TRBJ1-5	CATSRDYRDQPQHF	TGTGCCACCAGCAGAGATTATCGGGATCAGCCCCAGCATTTT
NA	NA	TRBV7-9	TRBJ1-2	CASTVEPGRNYGYTF	TGTGCCAGCACCGTGGAGCCAGGGAGGAACTATGGCTACACCTTC
NA	few	TRBV5-1	TRBJ2-7	CASSLWGAATNSYEQYF	TGCGCCAGCAGCTTGTGGGGAGCAGCGACCAATTCCTACGAGCAGTACTTC
TRBD1	NA	TRBV7-6	TRBJ1-2	CASSLEWTGSNYGYTF	TGTGCCAGCAGCCTAGAATGGACAGGGTCTAACTATGGCTACACCTTC
NA	NA	TRBV12-3/TRBV12-4	TRBJ2-3	CASSPSEAAQYF	TGTGCCAGCAGCCCCTCCGAGGCTGCGCAGTATTTT
TRBD1	few	TRBV3-1	TRBJ2-7	CASSQDRGTGVMREQYF	TGTGCCAGCAGCCAAGATCGCGGGACAGGGGTCATGAGGGAGCAGTACTTC
TRBD1	NA	TRBV20-1	TRBJ1-2	CSAIREQGDGYTF	TGCAGTGCTATCCGGGAACAGGGGGATGGCTACACCTTT
TRBD1	few	TRBV12-3/TRBV12-4	TRBJ1-1	CASTPGGVDTEAFF	TGTGCCAGCACTCCAGGGGGGGTAGACACTGAAGCTTTCTTT
NA	NA	TRBV7-9	TRBJ1-2	CASSLDGIYSYTF	TGTGCCAGCAGCTTGGACGGGATATATAGCTACACCTTC
NA	few	TRBV4-2	TRBJ1-1	CASSQGSRNTEAFF	TGTGCCAGCAGCCAAGGGAGCAGGAACACTGAAGCTTTCTTT
NA	NA	TRBV10-3	TRBJ1-6	CAIGSVSNSPLHF	TGTGCCATCGGGTCTGTGAGTAATTCACCCCTCCACTTT
NA	few	TRBV29-1	TRBJ2-5	CSAWDPLLASQETQYF	TGCAGCGCTTGGGACCCCCTCCTAGCGAGCCAAGAGACCCAGTACTTC
NA	few	TRBV7-3	TRBJ2-1	CASSWEGEEQFF	TGTGCCAGCAGCTGGGAAGGCGAGGAGCAGTTCTTC
NA	NA	TRBV20-1	TRBJ2-5	CSASSRRVKKTQYF	TGCAGTGCTAGTAGCCGGCGGGTCAAAAAGACCCAGTACTTC
TRBD1	NA	TRBV28	TRBJ1-5	CASSFQGAASGSNQPQHF	TGTGCCAGCAGTTTCCAGGGGGCGGCTTCGGGGAGCAATCAGCCCCAGCATTTT
TRBD1	many	TRBV10-3	TRBJ1-1	CKGTGGNTEAFF	TGTAAGGGGACAGGGGGCAATACTGAAGCTTTCTTT
NA	NA	TRBV12-3/TRBV12-4	TRBJ1-1	CASSFSGANTEAFF	TGTGCCAGCAGTTTTTCCGGGGCGAACACTGAAGCTTTCTTT
TRBD2	NA	TRBV20-1	TRBJ2-1	CSARSGLADYNEQFF	TGCAGTGCTAGATCGGGACTAGCGGATTACAATGAGCAGTTCTTC
TRBD1	many	TRBV9	TRBJ2-7	CASSVGSGTGDYEQYF	TGTGCCAGCAGCGTAGGGTCCGGGACAGGGGACTACGAGCAGTACTTC
TRBD1	NA	TRBV29-1	TRBJ1-5	CSVGGTVNQPQHF	TGCAGCGTTGGGGGGACAGTCAATCAGCCCCAGCATTTT
NA	NA	TRBV25-1	TRBJ2-5	CASSEFRYTGRETQYF	TGTGCCAGCAGTGAATTTCGGTACACCGGACGAGAGACCCAGTACTTC
TRBD2	few	TRBV20-1	TRBJ2-5	CSASLSSGGETQYF	TGCAGTGCCTCGTTATCTAGCGGGGGGGAGACCCAGTACTTC
NA	few	TRBV5-1	TRBJ1-5	CASSLDGGTFSNQPQHF	TGCGCCAGCAGCTTGGATGGGGGGACCTTTAGCAATCAGCCCCAGCATTTT
NA	few	TRBV25-1	TRBJ1-6	CASSAMLDSPLHF	TGTGCCAGCAGTGCTATGTTGGATTCACCCCTCCACTTT
NA	NA	TRBV7-3	TRBJ2-6	CASSLGASGANVLTF	TGTGCCAGCAGCTTAGGGGCGTCTGGGGCCAACGTCCTGACTTTC
TRBD2	few	TRBV19	TRBJ2-7	CATSGLAGGYEQYF	TGTGCCACCTCCGGACTAGCGGGAGGATACGAGCAGTACTTC
NA	many	TRBV20-1	TRBJ2-6	CSAREGSSGANVLTF	TGCAGTGCTAGAGAGGGCAGCTCTGGGGCCAACGTCCTGACTTTC
TRBD2	few	TRBV4-2	TRBJ2-7	CASSQGFGLESYEQYF	TGTGCCAGCAGCCAAGGCTTCGGACTAGAGTCCTACGAGCAGTACTTC